This T cell receptor (beta chain) was identified in a study of PD-L1 blockade in urothelial cancer. As for the study in general: Patients previously received 0 to 3 chemotherapy regimens.

The trim removed 4 bases at V and 2 bases at J, leaving 9 bases unmatched. CDR3 size: 18 residues. Germline V gene data show CDR1 as SGDLS and CDR2 as YYNGEE. Profiling relied on immunoSEQ multiplex PCR, and the TCRdb table lists in-frame clones only, not all of them. The sample gives tens of thousands of clones, 80% to 90% of which show up once; roughly 2.7% is in the top ten. The sample's time point: peripheral blood 6 weeks after treatment start. Between 1 and 8 samples, pretreatment and on-treatment, were given by each patient. The TCR was taken from a man aged 70-80 years with urothelial cancer. J is TRBJ2-3 and V is TRBV9, with TRBD2 identical over 14 bases. Source: PBMCs, taken around atezolizumab (anti-PD-L1) treatment. The CDR3, as DNA: TGTGCCAGCAGCTTAGGACTAGCGGGAGGCGCCCCCACAGATACGCAGTATTTT. This codes for CASSLGLAGGAPTDTQYF.